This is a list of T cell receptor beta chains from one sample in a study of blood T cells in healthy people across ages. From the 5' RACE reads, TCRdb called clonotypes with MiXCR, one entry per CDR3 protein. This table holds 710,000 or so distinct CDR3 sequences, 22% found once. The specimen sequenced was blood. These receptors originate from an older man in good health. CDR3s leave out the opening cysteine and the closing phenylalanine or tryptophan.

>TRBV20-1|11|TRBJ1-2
SAVTGFNYGYT
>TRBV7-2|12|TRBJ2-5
ASSSPQGRETQY
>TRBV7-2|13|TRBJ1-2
ASSLAGQGAGGYT
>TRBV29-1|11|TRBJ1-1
SVAGQGYTEAF
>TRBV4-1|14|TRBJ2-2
ASSQDVGGTPGELF
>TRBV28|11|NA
ASSQGPLYEQY
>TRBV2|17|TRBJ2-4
ASRFQGTWSGRVENIQY
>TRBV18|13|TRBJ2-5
ASSSTGGSGETQY
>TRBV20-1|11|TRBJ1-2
SARSEPNYGYT
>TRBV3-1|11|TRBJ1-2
ASSRGQFYGYT
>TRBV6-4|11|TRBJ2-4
ASSADRADIQY
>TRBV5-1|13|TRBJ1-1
ASSPGQRMNTEAF
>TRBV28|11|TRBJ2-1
ASQRPSYNEQF
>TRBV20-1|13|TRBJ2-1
SARVPSAFYNEQF
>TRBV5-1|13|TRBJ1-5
ASSLGLSGDQPQH
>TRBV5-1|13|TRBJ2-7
ASSLEWDSPYEQY